This is a list of T cell receptor beta chains from one sample in a study of control samples from healthy donors and cancer patients. This table comes from immunoSEQ multiplex PCR, and its TCRdb copy is limited to in-frame clones, with some not included. The repertoire holds about 120,000 clones, roughly 90% seen once, with 30% to 40% in the top ten. Sequencing was performed on blood. The origin of the receptors is a man in his fifties in good health. Each CDR3 is given with its conserved first and last residue. A D gene is named only where the DNA matches it firmly. The size entry is marked missing in some rows and otherwise reads once, few, many or a size class.

TRBJ1-2,TRBV4-3,.,TRBD1,TGCGCCAGCAGCCAAGATATACCCGGGACAGGCTATGGCTACACCTTC,CASSQDIPGTGYGYTF
TRBJ1-1,TRBV5-1,.,.,TGCGCCAGCAGCTTGGCAGTGGGGAGGGACACTGAAGCTTTCTTT,CASSLAVGRDTEAFF
TRBJ1-2,TRBV3-1/TRBV3-2,.,.,TGTGCCAGCAGCCAAGGATCCATGGACTACACCTTC,CASSQGSMDYTF
TRBJ1-2,TRBV6-2/TRBV6-3,.,.,TGTGCCAGCAGTCCCCGAGGGGGGGCGAACTATGGCTACACCTTC,CASSPRGGANYGYTF
TRBJ2-5,TRBV18,.,.,TGTGCCAGCTCACCCACTCAAGAGACCCAGTACTTC,CASSPTQETQYF
TRBJ2-1,TRBV12-1,.,.,TGTGCCAGCAGCTACGGACGGGAGCAGTTCTTC,CASSYGREQFF
TRBJ2-1,TRBV14,.,TRBD2,TGTGCCAGCAGCCAAATAGCGGGGGGTTTCAATGAGCAGTTCTTC,CASSQIAGGFNEQFF
TRBJ1-1,TRBV7-6,.,TRBD1,TGTGCCAGCAGCCCCTGGACAGGGGGCAAGAACACTGAAGCTTTCTTT,CASSPWTGGKNTEAFF
TRBJ1-1,TRBV7-9,.,TRBD1,TGTGCCAGCAGCCCCCGACAGGGGGCTTACCCTGAAGCTTTCTTT,CASSPRQGAYPEAFF
TRBJ2-7,TRBV4-2,.,.,TGTGCCAGCAGCCAAGATCCCGAATACTACGAGCAGTACTTC,CASSQDPEYYEQYF
TRBJ2-3,TRBV9,.,.,TGTGCCAGCAGCGTTGAGGAAGATACGCAGTATTTT,CASSVEEDTQYF
TRBJ1-2,TRBV6-5,.,.,TGTGCCAGCAGTTACTGGGACGGGCCAGATGGCTACACCTTC,CASSYWDGPDGYTF
TRBJ2-7,TRBV20-1,.,.,TGCAGTGCTAACAGAGTAGTTGGGCAGTACTTC,CSANRVVGQYF
TRBJ1-5,TRBV28,.,TRBD1,TGTGCCAGCAGTCGTCTCCGGGACAGATTTTATAGCAATCAGCCCCAGCATTTT,CASSRLRDRFYSNQPQHF
TRBJ2-2,TRBV19,.,TRBD1,TGTGCCAGTTCGACCCAGGGGGCCGACGGGGAGCTGTTTTTT,CASSTQGADGELFF
TRBJ1-4,TRBV5-6,.,TRBD1,TGTGCCAGCAGCTCCCGGGACAGGGATGAAAAACTGTTTTTT,CASSSRDRDEKLFF
TRBJ2-1,TRBV6-5,.,.,TGTGCCAGCAGTTATCGGGGGATGCCCTACAATGAGCAGTTCTTC,CASSYRGMPYNEQFF
TRBJ1-3,TRBV29-1,.,TRBD1,TGCAGCGCCGGGACAGAGTTTGGAAACACCATATATTTT,CSAGTEFGNTIYF
TRBJ2-7,TRBV15,.,.,TGTGCCACCAGCAGAGATCGGGAAATCTACGAGCAGTACTTC,CATSRDREIYEQYF
TRBJ1-4,TRBV9,.,.,TGTGCCAGCAGCGTATCCCACAGGCTGGGAAATGAAAAACTGTTTTTT,CASSVSHRLGNEKLFF
TRBJ1-1,TRBV7-9,.,.,TGTGCCAGCAGCCCGGACATCTGGAACACTGAAGCTTTCTTT,CASSPDIWNTEAFF
TRBJ2-3,TRBV11-2,.,.,TGTGCCAGCAGCTTAGATAGAGCAGATACGCAGTATTTT,CASSLDRADTQYF
TRBJ1-2,TRBV10-1,.,.,TGCGCCAGCAGTGAGTCGTTACTCATGGAGGGAATGCGGAGTAACTATGGCTACACCTTC,CASSESLLMEGMRSNYGYTF
TRBJ2-7,TRBV10-2,.,.,TGCGCCAGCAGTGGTAGGGTAAGCGACGAGCAGTACTTC,CASSGRVSDEQYF
TRBJ1-2,TRBV11-2,.,TRBD1,TGTGCCAGCAGTACGACCGGGACAGGGGCGTCGGGTGGCTACACCTTC,CASSTTGTGASGGYTF
TRBJ2-7,TRBV27,.,TRBD1,TGTGCCAGCAGTTCCGGGACAGGGGGCCACGAGCAGTACTTC,CASSSGTGGHEQYF
TRBJ1-2,TRBV6-2/TRBV6-3,.,.,TGTGCCAGCAGTTACCTTGAGGGTCCGTCCGGCTACACCTTC,CASSYLEGPSGYTF
TRBJ2-1,TRBV5-5,.,TRBD2,TGTGCCAGCAGCTCGGGACTAGCGGGGCGGAAGGAGCAGTTCTTC,CASSSGLAGRKEQFF
TRBJ2-7,TRBV11-2,.,.,TGTGCCAGCAGCTTAGGAACGCGGGGCTACGAGCAGTACTTC,CASSLGTRGYEQYF
TRBJ2-3,TRBV27,.,.,TGTGCCAGCAGTTTATTTCGGCCCCTAGATACGCAGTATTTT,CASSLFRPLDTQYF
TRBJ2-5,TRBV28,.,TRBD1,TGTGCCAGCACGGACAGGGTAGAGACCCAGTACTTC,CASTDRVETQYF
TRBJ1-1,TRBV7-8,.,.,TGTGCCAGCAGCTTACGCGGCCAGAACACTGAAGCTTTCTTT,CASSLRGQNTEAFF
TRBJ1-1,TRBV29-1,.,.,TGCAGCGTTGAGCAGGGTTCAGCTTTCTTT,CSVEQGSAFF
TRBJ1-4,TRBV2,.,.,TGTGCCAGCAGTAAGCAGGGGAATACTAATGAAAAACTGTTTTTT,CASSKQGNTNEKLFF
TRBJ2-7,TRBV18,.,TRBD1,TGTGCCAGCTCACCAGTAACCGGGACAGGGGCCTACGAGCAGTACTTC,CASSPVTGTGAYEQYF
TRBJ2-3,TRBV28,.,TRBD2,TGTGCCAGCAGTTTCGGGGGGGGAGGCACAGATACGCAGTATTTT,CASSFGGGGTDTQYF
TRBJ2-1,TRBV7-8,.,.,TGTGCCAGCAGCCCGGGGTTCTGGGATGAGCAGTTCTTC,CASSPGFWDEQFF
TRBJ1-3,TRBV7-9,.,.,TGTGCCAGCAGGAGTTTCCGGGGTGGCTCTGGAAACACCATATATTTT,CASRSFRGGSGNTIYF
TRBJ1-2,TRBV4-1,.,.,TGCGCCAGCAGCCCCACCCCCCCCCGGAAACTTAACTATGGCTACACCTTC,CASSPTPPRKLNYGYTF
TRBJ2-3,TRBV7-2,.,.,TGTGCCAGCAGCTTATCCGGCTACACAGATACGCAGTATTTT,CASSLSGYTDTQYF
TRBJ2-1,TRBV19,.,TRBD2,TGTGCCAGTAGTATCTCCCGGACTAGCGGGGACTACAATGAGCAGTTCTTC,CASSISRTSGDYNEQFF
TRBJ2-7,TRBV27,.,.,TGTGCCAGCAGTTTATCGGGGGGCCGGGGCCCCATCTACGAGCAGTACTTC,CASSLSGGRGPIYEQYF
TRBJ2-7,TRBV4-3,.,.,TGCGCCAGCAGCCGTGGGTGGGCGGGGGCTTCCTACGAGCAGTACTTC,CASSRGWAGASYEQYF
TRBJ2-5,TRBV7-7,.,.,TGTGCCAGCAGCTTAGGGGGTTCTTTTGGAACAGAGACCCAGTACTTC,CASSLGGSFGTETQYF
TRBJ2-7,TRBV7-2,.,TRBD2,TGTGCCAGCAGCTTGGTTCGGACTAGCGAGTTATACGAGCAGTACTTC,CASSLVRTSELYEQYF
TRBJ2-2,TRBV7-9,.,.,TGTGCCAGCAGCTTAGCGGAGGGAACCGGGGAGCTGTTTTTT,CASSLAEGTGELFF
TRBJ2-1,TRBV24-1,.,TRBD2,TGTGCCACCAGTGATCCTCTGACTAGCGGGGGGGCCGGGATCAACAATGAGCAGTTCTTC,CATSDPLTSGGAGINNEQFF
TRBJ1-4,TRBV7-2,once,.,TGTGCCAGCAGCTTACGGTTGGGGGGGGCGAAGATTAGTGAAAAACTGTTTTTT,CASSLRLGGAKISEKLFF
TRBJ1-3,TRBV5-8,.,.,TGTGCCAATGGCAGGAACATTGGAAACACCATATATTTT,CANGRNIGNTIYF
TRBJ1-1,TRBV27,.,.,TGTGCCAGCAGTTTAAGGGGAATGAACACTGAAGCTTTCTTT,CASSLRGMNTEAFF